Detailed here is one T cell receptor beta chain. Its antigen is unknown. The data were obtained in a study of identical twins. Study findings and constraints: Among out-of-frame alpha sequences shared by twins, low generation probability occurred in excess.

Each CDR3 protein gets one entry after TCRdb re-called the 5' RACE reads with MiXCR. The sample contains 500,000 to 550,000 distinct CDR3 sequences, around 22% of which appear only once. Separately, the same data were catalogued under a study of yellow fever vaccine responses in identical twins.

Source material: CD4+ T cells sorted from blood. The TCR comes from a young woman in good health.

CDR3 in amino acids: CASGTGIRGEQYF. The DNA of the CDR3 is TGTGCTAGTGGAACAGGGATTAGGGGCGAGCAGTACTTC. V and J are TRBV12-5 and TRBJ2-7; D is possibly TRBD1 (6 bases). The CDR3 is 13 residues long. Germline loops: CDR1 LGHNT, CDR2 FRNRAP. V lost 6 bases to trimming and J lost 6 bases, with 15 bases between them.